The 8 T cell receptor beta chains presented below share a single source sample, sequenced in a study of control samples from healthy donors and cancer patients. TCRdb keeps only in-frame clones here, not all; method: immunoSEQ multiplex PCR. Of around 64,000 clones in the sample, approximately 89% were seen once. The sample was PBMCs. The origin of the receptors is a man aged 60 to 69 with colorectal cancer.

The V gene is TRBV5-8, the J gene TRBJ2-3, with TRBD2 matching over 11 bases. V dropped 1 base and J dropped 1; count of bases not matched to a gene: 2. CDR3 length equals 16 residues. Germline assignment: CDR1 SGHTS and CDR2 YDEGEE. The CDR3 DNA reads TGTGCCAGCAGCTTGCCGACTAGCGGGGGCACAGATACGCAGTATTTT. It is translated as CASSLPTSGGTDTQYF.

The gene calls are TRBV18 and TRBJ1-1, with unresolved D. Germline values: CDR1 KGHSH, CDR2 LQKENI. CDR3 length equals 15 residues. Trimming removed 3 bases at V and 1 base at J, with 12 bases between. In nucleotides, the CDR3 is TGTGCCAGCTCACCCCTTGAAGGCAAGAACACTGAAGCTTTCTTT. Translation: CASSPLEGKNTEAFF.

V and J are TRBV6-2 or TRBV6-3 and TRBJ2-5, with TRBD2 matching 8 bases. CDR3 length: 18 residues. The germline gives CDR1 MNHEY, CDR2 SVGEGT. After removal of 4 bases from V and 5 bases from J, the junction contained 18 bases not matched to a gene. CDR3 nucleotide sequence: TGTGCCAGCAGTTCAACACACCAGCGGGGGACGCTCCGGGAGACCCAGTACTTC. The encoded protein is CASSSTHQRGTLRETQYF.

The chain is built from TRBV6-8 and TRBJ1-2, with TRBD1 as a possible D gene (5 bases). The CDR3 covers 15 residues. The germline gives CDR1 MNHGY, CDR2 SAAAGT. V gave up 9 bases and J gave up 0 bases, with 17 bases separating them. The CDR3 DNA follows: TGTGCCAGGGCTCGGGGGGGAGAGACTAACTATGGCTACACCTTC. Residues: CARARGGETNYGYTF.

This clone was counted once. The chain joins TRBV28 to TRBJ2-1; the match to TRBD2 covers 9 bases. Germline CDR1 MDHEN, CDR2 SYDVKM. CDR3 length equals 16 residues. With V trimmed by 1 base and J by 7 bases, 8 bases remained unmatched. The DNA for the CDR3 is TGTGCCAGCAGTTTATCCCGGCGGGGGGGCAGGAATGAGCAGTTCTTC. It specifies CASSLSRRGGRNEQFF.

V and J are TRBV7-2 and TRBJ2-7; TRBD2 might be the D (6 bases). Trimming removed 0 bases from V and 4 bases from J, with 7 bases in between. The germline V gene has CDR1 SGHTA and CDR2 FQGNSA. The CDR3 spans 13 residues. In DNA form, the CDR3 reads TGTGCCAGCAGCTTAGCGGGGGGTTACGAGCAGTACTTC. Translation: CASSLAGGYEQYF.

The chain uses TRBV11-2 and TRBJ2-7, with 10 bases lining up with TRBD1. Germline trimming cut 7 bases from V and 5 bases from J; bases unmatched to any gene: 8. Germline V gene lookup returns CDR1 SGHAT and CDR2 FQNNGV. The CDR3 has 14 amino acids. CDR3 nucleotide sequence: TGTGCCAGCAACGCCGGGACAGGGGACAACGAGCAGTACTTC. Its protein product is CASNAGTGDNEQYF.

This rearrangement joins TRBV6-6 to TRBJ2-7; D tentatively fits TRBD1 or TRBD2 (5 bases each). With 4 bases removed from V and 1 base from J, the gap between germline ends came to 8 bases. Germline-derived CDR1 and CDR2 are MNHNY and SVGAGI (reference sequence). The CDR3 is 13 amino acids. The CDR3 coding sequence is TGTGCCAGCAGTTCCAGGGAGTCCTACGAGCAGTACTTC. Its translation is CASSSRESYEQYF.